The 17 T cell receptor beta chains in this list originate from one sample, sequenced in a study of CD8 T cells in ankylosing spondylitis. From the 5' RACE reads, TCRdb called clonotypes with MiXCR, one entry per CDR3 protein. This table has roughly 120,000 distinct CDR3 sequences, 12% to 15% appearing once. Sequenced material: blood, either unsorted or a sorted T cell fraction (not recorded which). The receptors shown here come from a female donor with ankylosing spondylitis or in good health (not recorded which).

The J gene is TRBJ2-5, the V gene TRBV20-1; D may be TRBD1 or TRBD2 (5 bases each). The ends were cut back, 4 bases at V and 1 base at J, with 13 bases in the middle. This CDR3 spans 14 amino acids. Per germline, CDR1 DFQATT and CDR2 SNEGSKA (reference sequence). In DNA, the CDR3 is TGCAGTGCTACCCTACCAGGGAGCCAAGAGACCCAGTACTTC. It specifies CSATLPGSQETQYF.

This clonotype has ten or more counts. CDR3 DNA: TGTGCCAGCAGCATTGGGACTAGCGGCACAGATACGCAGTATTTT. This codes for CASSIGTSGTDTQYF. V usage is TRBV7-8 and J usage is TRBJ2-3, with 10 nucleotides matching TRBD2. V was pared by 5 bases and J by 1 base, with 3 bases of the junction left unmatched. The CDR3 runs 15 residues. CDR1 SGHVS and CDR2 FQNEAQ come from the germline V gene.

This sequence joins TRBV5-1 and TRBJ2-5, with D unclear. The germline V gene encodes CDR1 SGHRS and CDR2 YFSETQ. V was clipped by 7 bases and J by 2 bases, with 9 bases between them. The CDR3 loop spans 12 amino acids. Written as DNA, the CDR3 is TGCGCCAGCGGGCTGAGTCAAGAGACCCAGTACTTC. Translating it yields CASGLSQETQYF.

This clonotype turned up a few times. Written as DNA, the CDR3 is TGTGCCAGCAGTGTCAGACCGTCAACGGGAGGGTTCAGGGATACGCAGTATTTT. It encodes CASSVRPSTGGFRDTQYF. This chain connects TRBV27 to TRBJ2-3; 8 bases map to TRBD2. The CDR3 totals 18 residues. The germline V gene encodes CDR1 MNHEY and CDR2 SMNVEV (reference sequence). V lost 5 bases, J lost 6 bases, and 19 bases stayed unmatched.

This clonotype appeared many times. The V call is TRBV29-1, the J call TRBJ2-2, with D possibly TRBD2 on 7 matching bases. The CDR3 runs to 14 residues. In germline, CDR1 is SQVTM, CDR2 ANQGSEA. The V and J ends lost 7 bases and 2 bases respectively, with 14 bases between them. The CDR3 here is CSAAGGRNTGELFF. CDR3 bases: TGCAGCGCGGCCGGGGGGCGCAACACCGGGGAGCTGTTTTTT.

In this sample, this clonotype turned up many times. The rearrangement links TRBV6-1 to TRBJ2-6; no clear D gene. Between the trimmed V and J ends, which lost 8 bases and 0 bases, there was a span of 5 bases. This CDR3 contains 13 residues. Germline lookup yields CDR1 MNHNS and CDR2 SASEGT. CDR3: CASLDSGANVLTF. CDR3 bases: TGTGCCAGCTTGGACTCTGGGGCCAACGTCCTGACTTTC.

In nucleotides, the CDR3 is TGTGCCAGCTCACGAGCTTTGGGAGGAGATAACTATGGCTACACCTTC. It is translated as CASSRALGGDNYGYTF. This rearrangement joins TRBV18 to TRBJ1-2; no reliable D call. The CDR3 loop spans 16 amino acids. CDR1 and CDR2 (germline): KGHSH, LQKENI. The germline V and J ends were trimmed by 4 bases and 1 base, with 16 bases remaining between them.

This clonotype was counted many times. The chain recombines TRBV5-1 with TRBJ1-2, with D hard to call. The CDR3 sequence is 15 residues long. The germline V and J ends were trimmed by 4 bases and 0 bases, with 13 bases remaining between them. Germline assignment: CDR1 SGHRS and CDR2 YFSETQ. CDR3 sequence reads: CASSPGSEANYGYTF. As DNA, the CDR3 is TGCGCCAGCAGCCCGGGAAGTGAGGCTAACTATGGCTACACCTTC.

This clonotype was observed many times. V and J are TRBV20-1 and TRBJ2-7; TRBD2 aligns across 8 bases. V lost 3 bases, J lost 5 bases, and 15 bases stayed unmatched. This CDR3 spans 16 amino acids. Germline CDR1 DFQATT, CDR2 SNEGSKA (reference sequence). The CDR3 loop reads CSARGSLAGYANEQYF. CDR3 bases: TGCAGTGCTAGGGGATCCTTAGCGGGGTATGCTAACGAGCAGTACTTC.

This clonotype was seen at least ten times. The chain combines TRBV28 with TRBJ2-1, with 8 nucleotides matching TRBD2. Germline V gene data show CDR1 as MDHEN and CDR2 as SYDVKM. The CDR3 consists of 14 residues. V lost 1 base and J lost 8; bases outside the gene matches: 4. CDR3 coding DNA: TGTGCCAGCAGTTTATTAGCGGGGATCGATGAGCAGTTCTTC. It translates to CASSLLAGIDEQFF.

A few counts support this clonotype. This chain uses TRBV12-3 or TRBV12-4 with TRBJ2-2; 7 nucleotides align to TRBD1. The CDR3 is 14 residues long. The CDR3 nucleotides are TGTGCTATCGTAGGGGGCGTGAACACCGGGGAGCTGTTTTTT. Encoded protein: CAIVGGVNTGELFF.

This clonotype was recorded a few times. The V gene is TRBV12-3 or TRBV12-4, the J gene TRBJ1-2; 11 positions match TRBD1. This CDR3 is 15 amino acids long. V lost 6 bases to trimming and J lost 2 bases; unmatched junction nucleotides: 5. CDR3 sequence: CASSRTGGGNYGYTF. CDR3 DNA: TGTGCCAGCAGCCGGACAGGGGGCGGAAACTATGGCTACACCTTC.

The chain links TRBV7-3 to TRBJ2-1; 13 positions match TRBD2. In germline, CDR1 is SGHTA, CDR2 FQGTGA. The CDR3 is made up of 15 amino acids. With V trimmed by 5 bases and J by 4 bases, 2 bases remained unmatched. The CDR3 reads CASSQTSGGYNEQFF. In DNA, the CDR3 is TGTGCCAGCAGCCAGACTAGCGGGGGGTACAATGAGCAGTTCTTC.

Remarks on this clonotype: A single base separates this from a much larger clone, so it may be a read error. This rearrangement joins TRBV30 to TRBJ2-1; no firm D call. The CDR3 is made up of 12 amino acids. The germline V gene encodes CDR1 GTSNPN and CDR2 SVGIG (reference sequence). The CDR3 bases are TGTACCTGGAGTGAGCCAAACTATGAGCAGTTCTTC. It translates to CTWSEPNYEQFF.

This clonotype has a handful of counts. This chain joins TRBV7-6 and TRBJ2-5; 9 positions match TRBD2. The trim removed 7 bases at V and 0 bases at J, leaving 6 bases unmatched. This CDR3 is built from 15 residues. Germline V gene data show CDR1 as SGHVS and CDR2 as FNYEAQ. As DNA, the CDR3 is TGTGCCAGCACCGAAGCGGGGGGATACCAAGAGACCCAGTACTTC. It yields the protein CASTEAGGYQETQYF.

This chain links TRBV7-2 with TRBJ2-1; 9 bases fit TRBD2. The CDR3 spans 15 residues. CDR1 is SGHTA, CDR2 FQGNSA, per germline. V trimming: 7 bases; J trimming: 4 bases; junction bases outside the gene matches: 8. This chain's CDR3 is CASTTGTSIYNEQFF. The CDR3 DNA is TGTGCCAGCACCACGGGGACTAGCATATACAATGAGCAGTTCTTC.

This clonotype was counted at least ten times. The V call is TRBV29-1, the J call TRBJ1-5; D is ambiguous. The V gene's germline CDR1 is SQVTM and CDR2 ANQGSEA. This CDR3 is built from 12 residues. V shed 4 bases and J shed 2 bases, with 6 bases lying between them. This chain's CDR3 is CSVAEGNQPQHF. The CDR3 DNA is TGCAGCGTTGCTGAGGGCAATCAGCCCCAGCATTTT.